The 9 T cell receptor beta chains given below trace back to one sample, sequenced in a study of breast tumors, draining lymph nodes, adjacent tissues. TCRdb independently ran MiXCR on the multiplex PCR reads; one entry per CDR3 protein. The sample lists approximately 140,000 distinct CDR3 sequences, approximately 29% occurring once. The lymph nodes were axillary draining lymph nodes from breast cancer patients. Sequencing was performed on axillary lymph node tissue. The receptors derive from a female donor with breast cancer. Some clones in this sample may be carry-over from other donors' samples.

The chain combines TRBV2 with TRBJ1-4, with 10 bases identical to TRBD1. In germline, CDR1 is SNHLY, CDR2 FYNNEI. This CDR3 is built from 14 residues. The J segment lost 13 bases and the V segment lost 5 bases, leaving 10 bases of the junction unmatched. The chain's CDR3 is CASSSYGDRGRLFF. CDR3 nucleotide sequence: TGTGCCAGCAGTTCCTATGGGGACAGGGGAAGACTGTTTTTT.

V is TRBV29-1 and J is TRBJ2-3; 16 bases fit TRBD2. V trimming: 7 bases; J trimming: 4 bases; junction bases outside the gene matches: 8. This CDR3 spans 16 amino acids. CDR1 and CDR2 (germline): SQVTM, ANQGSEA. The CDR3 spells CSAAGTSGGAPDTQYF. The CDR3 DNA follows: TGCAGCGCCGCGGGGACTAGCGGGGGGGCCCCAGATACGCAGTATTTT.

The J gene is TRBJ1-4, the V gene TRBV7-9, with 10 nucleotides matching TRBD1. The CDR3 has 16 amino acids. Germline CDR1 SEHNR, CDR2 FQNEAQ (reference sequence). With 6 bases clipped from V and 7 bases from J, the junction kept 11 bases outside the gene matches. CDR3 protein: CASSRITGTGVEKLFF. The CDR3, as DNA: TGTGCCAGCAGTCGAATCACGGGGACAGGGGTTGAAAAACTGTTTTTT.

This clonotype was detected many times. The rearrangement uses TRBV7-8 and TRBJ1-3; D is possibly TRBD1 (6 bases). This CDR3 is built from 14 residues. With 6 bases removed from V and 4 bases from J, the gap between germline ends came to 13 bases. Germline values: CDR1 SGHVS, CDR2 FQNEAQ. In DNA form, the CDR3 reads TGTGCCAGCAGGCCAACAGGGTTAGGAAACACCATATATTTT. This codes for CASRPTGLGNTIYF.

This chain uses TRBV19 with TRBJ1-3; no reliable D call. The CDR3 is 11 residues long. The germline V and J ends were trimmed by 11 bases and 0 bases, with 5 bases remaining between them. CDR1 is LNHDA and CDR2 is SQIVND in the germline V gene (reference sequence). CDR3 amino acids: CAVGSGNTIYF. Written as DNA, the CDR3 is TGTGCCGTCGGCTCTGGAAACACCATATATTTT.

Note on this clonotype: The CDR3 does not close with the conserved phenylalanine or tryptophan, likely indicating a read error. Because the CDR3's place on the DNA is in doubt, the DNA is left out and the CDR3 is given as listed by TCRdb. This chain uses TRBV9 with TRBJ2-7; the D call of TRBD1 is as the table states it, not checked on the DNA. The CDR3 extends over 14 residues, inclusive of both ends. Germline V gene data show CDR1 as SGDLS and CDR2 as YYNGEE. The CDR3 sequence is CASSVTGGAYEQSL.

The chain employs TRBV6-5 and TRBJ1-1; TRBD1 is a possible D gene (5 bases). The germline CDR1 and CDR2 sequences are MNHEY and SVGAGI. Trimming cost V 6 bases and J 6 bases, with 8 bases left between them. This CDR3 region has 11 residues. CDR3 protein: CASRVGPEAFF. The CDR3, as DNA: TGTGCCAGCAGGGTGGGACCTGAAGCTTTCTTT.

This clonotype came up once. This sequence may be a read error, since a much larger clone differs from it by one base. Lacking the conserved final phenylalanine or tryptophan, this CDR3 likely reflects a read error. The rearrangement links TRBV3-1 to TRBJ1-5; D is unresolved. V was pared by 1 base and J by 3 bases, with 4 bases between. The germline gives CDR1 LGHDT, CDR2 YNNKEL (reference sequence). The CDR3 is 13 residues long. This CDR3 reads CASSQGPNQPQHS. Written as DNA, the CDR3 is TGTGCCAGCAGCCAAGGACCCAATCAGCCCCAGCATTCT.

This clonotype turned up a few times. A much larger clone is a single base away; this may be a read error. The V and J genes are TRBV5-5 and TRBJ2-2; no firm D call. The CDR3 runs to 16 residues. The V and J ends lost 4 bases and 3 bases respectively, with 16 bases between them. Germline V gene data show CDR1 as SGHKS and CDR2 as YYEKEE (reference sequence). Here the CDR3 reads CASSAHITLDTGELFF. CDR3 nucleotides: TGTGCCAGCAGCGCACATATAACGTTAGACACCGGGGAGCTGTTTTTT.